The entry that follows covers one T cell receptor (beta chain) sequence. This sample was taken from a study of blood T cell repertoires in COVID-19. For the study at large: Sample material is recorded as cDNA or gDNA derived from T cells, B-cell-depleted T cells, or PBMCs.

The ends were cut back, 3 bases at V and 5 bases at J, with 9 bases in the middle. The CDR3 extends over 13 amino acids. The V gene's germline CDR1 is SGHTA and CDR2 FQGNSA. The data were produced by immunoSEQ multiplex PCR, yet TCRdb's version contains in-frame clones alone and is incomplete. The profile shows 35,000 to 45,000 clones, more than 70% of them singletons. This sequence was found in a man aged 55 to 70 with active COVID-19. This rearrangement joins TRBV7-2 to TRBJ2-3, with a tentative D call TRBD2 (5 bases). The sequencing input was peripheral blood. The DNA for the CDR3 is TGTGCCAGCAGCTTCGCGAGCGGAGATACGCAGTATTTT. Translated: CASSFASGDTQYF.